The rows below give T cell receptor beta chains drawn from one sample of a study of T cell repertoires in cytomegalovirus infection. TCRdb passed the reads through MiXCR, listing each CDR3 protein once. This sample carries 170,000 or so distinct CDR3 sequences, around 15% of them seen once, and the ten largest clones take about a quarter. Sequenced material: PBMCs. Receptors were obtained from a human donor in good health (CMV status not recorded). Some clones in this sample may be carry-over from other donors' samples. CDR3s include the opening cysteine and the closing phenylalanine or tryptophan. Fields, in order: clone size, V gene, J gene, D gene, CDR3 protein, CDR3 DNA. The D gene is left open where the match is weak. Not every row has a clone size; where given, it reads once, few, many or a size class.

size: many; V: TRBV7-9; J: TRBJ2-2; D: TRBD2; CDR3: CASSLRAGRRFGTGELFF; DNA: TGTGCCAGCAGCTTAAGAGCGGGACGTCGGTTTGGAACCGGGGAGCTGTTTTTT
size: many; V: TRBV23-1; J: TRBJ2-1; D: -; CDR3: CASSQYRTSYNEQFF; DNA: TGCGCCAGCAGTCAGTACAGGACCTCCTACAATGAGCAGTTCTTC
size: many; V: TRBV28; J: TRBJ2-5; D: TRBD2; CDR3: CASSPGTSGKETQYF; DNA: TGTGCCAGCAGCCCAGGGACTAGCGGGAAAGAGACCCAGTACTTC
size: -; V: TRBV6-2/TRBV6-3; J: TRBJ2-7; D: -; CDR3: CASSRPGQGLNEQYF; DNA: TGTGCCAGCAGTCGCCCTGGGCAGGGTCTAAACGAGCAGTACTTC
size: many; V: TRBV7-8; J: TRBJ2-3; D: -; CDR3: CASSYGVDTQYF; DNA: TGTGCCAGCAGCTACGGGGTAGATACGCAGTATTTT
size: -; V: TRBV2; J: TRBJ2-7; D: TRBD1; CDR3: CASSGDRGPEQYF; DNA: TGTGCCAGCAGCGGGGACAGGGGGCCCGAGCAGTACTTC
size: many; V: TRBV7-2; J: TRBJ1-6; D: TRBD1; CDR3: CASSSLQGNSPLHF; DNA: TGTGCCAGCAGCTCCTTACAGGGGAATTCACCCCTCCACTTT
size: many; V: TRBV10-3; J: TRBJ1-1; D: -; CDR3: CAISEVGLKTEAFF; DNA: TGTGCCATCAGTGAGGTGGGACTAAAAACTGAAGCTTTCTTT
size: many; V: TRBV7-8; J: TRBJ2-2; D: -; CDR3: CASSYYSAGQAGELFF; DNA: TGTGCCAGCAGCTACTACTCGGCGGGGCAAGCCGGGGAGCTGTTTTTT
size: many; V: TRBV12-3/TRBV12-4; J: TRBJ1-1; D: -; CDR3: CASKRGLQRVGAFF; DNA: TGTGCCAGCAAAAGAGGTTTACAAAGGGTTGGAGCTTTCTTT
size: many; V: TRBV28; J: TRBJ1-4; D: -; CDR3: CASSLSGNNEKLFF; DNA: TGTGCCAGCAGTTTGTCAGGGAATAATGAAAAACTGTTTTTT
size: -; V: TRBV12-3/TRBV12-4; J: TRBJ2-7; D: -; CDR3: CASSRTDGSHEQYF; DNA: TGTGCCAGCAGCCGGACGGACGGCTCCCACGAGCAGTACTTC
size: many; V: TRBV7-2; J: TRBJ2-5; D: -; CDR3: CASSSGRRETQYF; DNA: TGTGCCAGCAGCTCAGGCAGACGGGAGACCCAGTACTTC
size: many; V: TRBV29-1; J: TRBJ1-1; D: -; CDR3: CSVEDQQVKVPANTEAFF; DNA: TGCAGCGTTGAAGATCAGCAGGTAAAGGTTCCGGCAAACACTGAAGCTTTCTTT
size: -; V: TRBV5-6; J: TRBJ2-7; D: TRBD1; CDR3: CASSLGDRGQYEQYF; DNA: TGTGCCAGCAGCTTGGGGGACAGGGGTCAATACGAGCAGTACTTC
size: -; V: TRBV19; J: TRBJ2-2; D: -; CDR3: CASSIRAPGLGELFF; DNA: TGTGCCAGTAGTATAAGGGCCCCCGGCCTGGGGGAGCTGTTTTTT
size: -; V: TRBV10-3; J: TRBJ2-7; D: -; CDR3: CAVSIGQTGEQYF; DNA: TGTGCCGTATCGATTGGACAAACGGGCGAGCAGTACTTC
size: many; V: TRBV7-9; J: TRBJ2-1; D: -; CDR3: CASSSEQFF; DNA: TGTGCCAGCAGCAGTGAGCAGTTCTTC
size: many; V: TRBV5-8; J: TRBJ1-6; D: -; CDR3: CASSLEGGFAYNSPLHF; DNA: TGTGCCAGCAGCTTGGAGGGGGGCTTCGCCTATAATTCACCCCTCCACTTT
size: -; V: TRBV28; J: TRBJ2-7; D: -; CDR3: CASRPGGDNEQYF; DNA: TGTGCCAGCAGGCCAGGGGGGGATAACGAGCAGTACTTC
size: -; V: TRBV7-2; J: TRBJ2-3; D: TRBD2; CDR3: CASSDRLAGQYF; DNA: TGTGCCAGCAGCGACCGACTAGCGGGACAGTATTTT
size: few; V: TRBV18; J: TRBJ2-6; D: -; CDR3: CASSPQDSGANVLTF; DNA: TGTGCCAGCTCACCACAGGACTCTGGGGCCAACGTCCTGACTTTC
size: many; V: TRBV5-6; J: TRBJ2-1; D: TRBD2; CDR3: CASSNYPGAVAGARQFF; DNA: TGTGCCAGCAGTAATTATCCAGGGGCTGTAGCGGGAGCTAGGCAGTTCTTC
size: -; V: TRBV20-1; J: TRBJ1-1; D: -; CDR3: CSARDPNRVGRTEAFF; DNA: TGCAGTGCTAGAGATCCAAACAGGGTGGGACGCACTGAAGCTTTCTTT
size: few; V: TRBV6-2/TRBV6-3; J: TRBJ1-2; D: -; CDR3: CASSATGTSRSYTF; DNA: TGTGCCAGCAGCGCAACCGGGACTTCGAGGAGCTACACCTTC
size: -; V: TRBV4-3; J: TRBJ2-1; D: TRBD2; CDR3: CASSQDSPGLGGNEQFF; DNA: TGCGCCAGCAGCCAAGACTCCCCGGGACTAGGGGGCAATGAGCAGTTCTTC
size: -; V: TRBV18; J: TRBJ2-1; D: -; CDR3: CASSPPSLADEQFF; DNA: TGTGCCAGCTCACCACCGTCGTTGGCGGATGAGCAGTTCTTC
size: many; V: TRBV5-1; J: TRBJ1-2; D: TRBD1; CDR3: CASSQDRGGNGYTF; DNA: TGCGCCAGCAGCCAGGACAGGGGAGGGAATGGCTACACCTTC
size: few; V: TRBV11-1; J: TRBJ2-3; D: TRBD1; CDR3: CASRTGQGATDTQYF; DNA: TGTGCCAGCAGGACGGGACAGGGGGCCACAGATACGCAGTATTTT
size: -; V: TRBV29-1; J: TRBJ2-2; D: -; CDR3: CSVEVITGELFF; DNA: TGCAGCGTTGAAGTAATCACCGGGGAGCTGTTTTTT
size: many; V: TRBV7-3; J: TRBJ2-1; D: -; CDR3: CASSPSGNRNEQFF; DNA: TGTGCCAGCAGCCCTTCCGGGAACCGGAATGAGCAGTTCTTC
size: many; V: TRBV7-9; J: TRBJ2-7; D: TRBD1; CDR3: CASSFSTGGNEQYF; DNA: TGTGCCAGCAGCTTCAGTACAGGGGGCAACGAGCAGTACTTC
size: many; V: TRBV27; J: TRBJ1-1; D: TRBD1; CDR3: CASSTPQGQGASAEAFF; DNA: TGTGCCAGCAGTACGCCGCAGGGGCAGGGGGCGAGCGCTGAAGCTTTCTTT
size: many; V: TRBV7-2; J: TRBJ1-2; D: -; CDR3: CASSLEAGEGYGYTF; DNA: TGTGCCAGCAGCTTAGAGGCAGGGGAGGGCTATGGCTACACCTTC
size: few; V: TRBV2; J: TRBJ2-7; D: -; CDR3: CASSERASGQYF; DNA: TGTGCCAGCAGTGAAAGGGCCAGCGGGCAGTACTTC
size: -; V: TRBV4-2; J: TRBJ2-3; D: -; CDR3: CASRQSRGERQDTQYF; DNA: TGTGCCAGCAGGCAGTCCCGAGGGGAGCGACAAGATACGCAGTATTTT
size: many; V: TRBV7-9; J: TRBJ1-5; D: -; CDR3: CASSTEGLSTSQHF; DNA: TGTGCCAGCAGCACCGAAGGACTTAGCACGTCCCAGCATTTT
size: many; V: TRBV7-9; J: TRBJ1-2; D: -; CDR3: CASSLSVSNYGYTF; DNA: TGTGCCAGCAGCTTGTCAGTTTCTAACTATGGCTACACCTTC
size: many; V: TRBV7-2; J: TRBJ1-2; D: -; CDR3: CASSLSLHHFTEYGYTF; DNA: TGTGCCAGCAGCCTTAGCCTCCATCATTTTACGGAATATGGCTACACCTTC
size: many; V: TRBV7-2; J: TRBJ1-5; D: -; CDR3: CASRISRDTNQPQHF; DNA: TGTGCCAGCAGGATTTCCCGGGACACTAATCAGCCCCAGCATTTT
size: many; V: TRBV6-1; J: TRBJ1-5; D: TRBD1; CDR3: CASSAYRGTNQPQHF; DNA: TGTGCCAGCAGCGCCTACAGGGGGACAAATCAGCCCCAGCATTTT
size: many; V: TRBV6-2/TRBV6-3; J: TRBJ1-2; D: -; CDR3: CASSSPRYGYTF; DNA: TGTGCCAGCAGTTCGCCCCGCTACGGCTACACCTTC
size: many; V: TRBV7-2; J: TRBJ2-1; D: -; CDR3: CASSLLGALYNEQFF; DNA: TGTGCCAGCAGCTTGTTAGGGGCTTTGTACAATGAGCAGTTCTTC
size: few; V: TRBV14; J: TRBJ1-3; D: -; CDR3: CASSQDATAYFENTIYF; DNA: TGTGCCAGCAGCCAAGATGCGACAGCGTATTTCGAAAACACCATATATTTT
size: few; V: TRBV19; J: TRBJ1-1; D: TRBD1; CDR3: CASTPGGAPEAFF; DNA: TGTGCCAGTACTCCAGGGGGGGCCCCTGAAGCTTTCTTT
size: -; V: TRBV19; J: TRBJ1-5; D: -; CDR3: CASASQTTVWGNQPQHF; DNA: TGTGCCAGCGCATCGCAAACGACAGTCTGGGGCAATCAGCCCCAGCATTTT
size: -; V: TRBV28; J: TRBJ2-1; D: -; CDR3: CASSPIPPRAYNEQFF; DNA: TGTGCCAGCAGTCCTATCCCTCCTAGGGCCTACAATGAGCAGTTCTTC
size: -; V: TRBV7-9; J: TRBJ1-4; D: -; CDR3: CASRPGGHSTNEKLFF; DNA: TGTGCCAGCAGACCGGGGGGCCACTCAACTAATGAAAAACTGTTTTTT
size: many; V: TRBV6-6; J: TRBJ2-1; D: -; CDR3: CASSYWPGVYNEQFF; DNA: TGTGCCAGCAGTTACTGGCCGGGAGTCTACAATGAGCAGTTCTTC
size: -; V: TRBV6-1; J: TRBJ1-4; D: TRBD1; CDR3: CASSQDRERKLFF; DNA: TGTGCCAGCAGTCAAGACAGGGAAAGAAAACTGTTTTTT
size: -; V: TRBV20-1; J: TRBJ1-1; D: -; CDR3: CSAPRGGTEAFF; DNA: TGCAGTGCTCCCAGGGGAGGCACTGAAGCTTTCTTT
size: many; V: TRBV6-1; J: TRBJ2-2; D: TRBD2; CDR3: CASSGAGGQTGELFF; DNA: TGTGCCAGCAGTGGAGCGGGGGGGCAAACCGGGGAGCTGTTTTTT